A single sample gave rise to the 14 T cell receptor beta chains below, sequenced in a study of T cells after yellow fever vaccination. MiXCR, run by TCRdb on the 5' RACE reads, gives a single entry per CDR3 protein. The data hold some 600,000 distinct CDR3 sequences, with around an eighth observed a single time. The source was PBMCs, collected on the day of the yellow fever booster vaccination. The receptors shown here come from a man aged 25 to 40 who received the YFV17D yellow fever vaccine.

The sample holds a few counts of this clonotype. This chain connects TRBV10-2 to TRBJ1-5; 9 bases line up with TRBD1. The V and J ends lost 3 bases and 7 bases, in that order; junction bases with no gene match: 4. From germline, CDR1 is WSHSY and CDR2 SAAADI. This CDR3 has 14 residues. CDR3 in amino acids: CASSETGGGQPQHF. As DNA, the CDR3 is TGCGCCAGCAGTGAAACAGGGGGCGGCCAGCCCCAGCATTTT.

The V and J genes are TRBV7-9 and TRBJ2-1, with TRBD1 as a possible D gene (6 bases). Trimming left V 5 bases short and J 6 bases short, with 14 bases between. Germline V gives CDR1 SEHNR, CDR2 FQNEAQ (reference sequence). The CDR3 totals 14 residues. The CDR3 loop reads CASSALRQVNEQFF. The CDR3 region has the DNA TGTGCCAGCAGCGCATTACGACAGGTCAATGAGCAGTTCTTC.

The V call is TRBV7-6, the J call TRBJ2-5; D tentatively fits TRBD1 or TRBD2 (5 bases each). Germline V gives CDR1 SGHVS, CDR2 FNYEAQ. V was clipped by 2 bases and J by 5 bases, with 12 bases between them. The CDR3 consists of 14 residues. For the CDR3, the DNA is TGTGCCAGCAGCTTAATGGGGCAGCGGGAGACCCAGTACTTC. Amino acids: CASSLMGQRETQYF.

This clonotype was found many times. The gene calls are TRBV6-2 or TRBV6-3 and TRBJ2-7; D ambiguous. V was trimmed by 7 bases and J by 4 bases, leaving 8 bases between them. Per germline, CDR1 MNHEY and CDR2 SVGEGT. The CDR3 has 11 amino acids. The DNA of the CDR3 is TGTGCCAGCACCCACTCATACGAGCAGTACTTC. It yields the protein CASTHSYEQYF.

The table lists this clonotype with a few counts. The chain has TRBV7-2 and TRBJ2-7, with 10 bases identical to TRBD2. The germline CDR1 and CDR2 sequences are SGHTA and FQGNSA. J was trimmed by 6 bases and V by 5 bases; bases with no gene match: 7. This CDR3 region has 14 residues. The CDR3 DNA reads as TGTGCCAGCAGCGTAAGCGGGAGGGCCCCCGAGCAGTACTTC. It specifies CASSVSGRAPEQYF.

This clonotype was seen only a few times. The chain combines TRBV15 with TRBJ2-7; 10 bases are a match to TRBD1. This CDR3 has 14 amino acids. J lost 5 bases, V lost 1 base, and 2 bases had no gene match. CDR1 LNHNV and CDR2 YYDKDF come from the germline V gene (reference sequence). This CDR3 reads CATSRGTGGNEQYF. The CDR3, as DNA: TGTGCCACCAGCAGAGGGACAGGGGGGAACGAGCAGTACTTC. The variable domain in full, with the rest retrieved from reference TRBV15 and TRBJ2-7, is DAMVIQNPRYQVTQFGKPVTLSCSQTLNHNVMYWYQQKSSQAPKLLFHYYDKDFNNEADTPDNFQSRRPNTSFCFLDIRSPGLGDTAMYLCATSRGTGGNEQYFGPGTRLTVT.

The rearrangement joins TRBV27 to TRBJ2-7, with 14 bases identical to TRBD2. V was clipped by 8 bases and J by 2 bases; unmatched bases: 11. Germline V gene lookup returns CDR1 MNHEY and CDR2 SMNVEV (reference sequence). The CDR3 sequence is 17 residues long. The CDR3 spells CASSGTSGRTITYEQYF. Written as DNA, the CDR3 is TGTGCCAGCTCCGGGACTAGCGGGAGAACAATAACCTACGAGCAGTACTTC.

For this clonotype: This may arise from a read error, as a much more abundant clone is one base away. The chain couples TRBV10-3 to TRBJ1-2; the D gene is possibly TRBD1 (5 bases). Germline V CDR1 and CDR2: ENHRY, SYGVKD. The CDR3 sequence is 15 residues long. V gave up 6 bases and J gave up 4 bases, with 18 bases separating them. The CDR3: CAIRTGEGRFYGYTF. The CDR3 DNA follows: TGTGCCATCAGAACTGGGGAGGGACGATTCTATGGCTACACCTTC.

The chain has TRBV4-2 and TRBJ2-7, with D perhaps matching TRBD1 (5 bases). Per germline, CDR1 LGHNA and CDR2 YNFKEQ. This CDR3 comprises 13 residues. V was pared by 4 bases and J by 5 bases, with 12 bases between. CDR3 DNA: TGTGCCAGCAGCCTTCGTTCGACAGACGAGCAGTACTTC. It specifies CASSLRSTDEQYF.

This clonotype occurred a few times. The V and J genes are TRBV4-3 and TRBJ2-7; no firm D call. Germline V lookup: CDR1 LGHNA, CDR2 YSLEER. The V end lost 0 bases, the J end lost 4 bases, and 16 bases lay between the germline ends. The length of the CDR3 is 16 residues. The CDR3 sequence is CASSQDTTQNRYEQYF. CDR3 nucleotide sequence: TGCGCCAGCAGCCAAGATACAACACAGAATAGGTACGAGCAGTACTTC.

V gene TRBV11-2 combines with J gene TRBJ2-1; maybe TRBD2 (6 bases). V shed 1 base and J shed 4 bases, with 14 bases lying between them. Germline CDR1 SGHAT, CDR2 FQNNGV. CDR3 length equals 16 residues. DNA for the CDR3: TGTGCCAGCAGCTTAGCTTGGAGGGGCACTTACAATGAGCAGTTCTTC. It specifies CASSLAWRGTYNEQFF.

This clonotype was picked up many times. The V and J genes are TRBV19 and TRBJ1-1, with D hard to call. Trimming took 4 bases from V and 10 from J, leaving 16 bases between them. The CDR3 has 13 amino acids. CDR1 and CDR2 (germline): LNHDA, SQIVND (reference sequence). CDR3 DNA sequence: TGTGCCAGTAGTAAGCGGACGCCCGAGGGAGCTTTCTTT. The encoded protein is CASSKRTPEGAFF.

This clonotype has only a few counts. V is TRBV5-1 and J is TRBJ2-1; 10 bases line up with TRBD2. CDR3 length: 16 amino acids. V lost 3 bases to trimming and J lost 6 bases; unmatched junction nucleotides: 9. Germline assignment: CDR1 SGHRS and CDR2 YFSETQ. The CDR3 here is CASSSVSGRAFNEQFF. Written as DNA, the CDR3 is TGCGCCAGCAGCTCCGTAAGCGGGAGGGCCTTCAATGAGCAGTTCTTC.

The genes are TRBV20-1 and TRBJ2-3, with D uncertain. The V gene's germline CDR1 is DFQATT and CDR2 SNEGSKA (reference sequence). The length of the CDR3 is 15 residues. Trimming cost V 5 bases and J 3 bases, with 18 bases left between them. The CDR3: CSALQRTWGTDTQYF. The CDR3 DNA is TGCAGTGCTCTCCAACGGACCTGGGGAACAGATACGCAGTATTTT.